The 16 T cell receptor beta chains listed next were all sequenced from one sample in a study of T cell responses to AZD1222 COVID-19 vaccine. Data came from immunoSEQ multiplex PCR; TCRdb stores just in-frame clones and leaves some out. Of over 110,000 clones detected, roughly 90% appear once; the ten largest clones hold 1.7%. The source was peripheral blood, collected on day 0 of AZD1222 vaccination. The receptors here all came from an adult in good health.

V and J are TRBV12-3 or TRBV12-4 and TRBJ1-1; maybe TRBD1 (6 bases). The ends were cut back, 8 bases at V and 6 bases at J, with 13 bases in the middle. The CDR3 length is 12 residues. CDR3 region: CASHGGWAEAFF. CDR3 DNA: TGTGCCAGCCATGGGGGCTGGGCTGAAGCTTTCTTT.

The chain uses TRBV7-3 and TRBJ2-2; D not resolved. Per germline, CDR1 SGHTA and CDR2 FQGTGA. V shed 3 bases and J shed 2 bases, with 7 bases lying between them. The CDR3 spans 14 residues. CDR3 sequence (DNA): TGTGCCAGCAGCTTTGTACACAACACCGGGGAGCTGTTTTTT. Translating it yields CASSFVHNTGELFF.

The J gene is TRBJ2-1, the V gene TRBV6-6; 10 positions match TRBD1. With 6 bases clipped from V and 9 bases from J, the junction kept 8 bases outside the gene matches. The CDR3 runs to 14 residues. Germline lookup yields CDR1 MNHNY and CDR2 SVGAGI (reference sequence). The CDR3 spells CASSRQGAGGEQFF. The CDR3 DNA reads TGTGCCAGCAGCCGACAGGGGGCGGGGGGTGAGCAGTTCTTC.

The chain joins TRBV7-2 to TRBJ1-1; D is possibly TRBD1 (5 bases). The V gene's germline CDR1 is SGHTA and CDR2 FQGNSA. V was shortened by 5 bases and J by 5 bases, with 15 bases between the two germline ends. The CDR3 consists of 14 residues. The DNA for the CDR3 is TGTGCCAGCAGCAGAACAGGACCCGCGACTGAAGCTTTCTTT. This gives the protein CASSRTGPATEAFF.

The chain uses TRBV7-3 and TRBJ1-1; D is undetermined. Germline V gene sequence: CDR1 SGHTA, CDR2 FQGTGA. This CDR3 is 13 amino acids long. V was pared by 6 bases and J by 0 bases, with 8 bases between. The CDR3 DNA is TGTGCCAGCAGTCGACTGGTGAACACTGAAGCTTTCTTT. The encoded protein is CASSRLVNTEAFF.

The chain combines TRBV5-1 with TRBJ1-2; maybe TRBD1 (5 bases). This CDR3 contains 13 residues. V lost 0 bases and J lost 7, with 10 bases in between. From germline, CDR1 is SGHRS and CDR2 YFSETQ. CDR3 in amino acids: CASSLEQDRGYTF. CDR3 DNA: TGCGCCAGCAGCTTGGAACAGGATCGTGGCTACACCTTC.

This clone was seen a single time. This sequence joins TRBV7-9 and TRBJ1-4; TRBD1 agrees at 7 bases. This CDR3 comprises 15 residues. Germline trimming cut 5 bases from V and 3 bases from J; bases unmatched to any gene: 6. The germline V gene has CDR1 SEHNR and CDR2 FQNEAQ (reference sequence). The DNA for the CDR3 is TGTGCCAGCAGCCCCAGGGGGACGGCTAATGAAAAACTGTTTTTT. This encodes CASSPRGTANEKLFF.

The chain combines TRBV6-5 with TRBJ2-3; D unclear. Germline V gene lookup returns CDR1 MNHEY and CDR2 SVGAGI. This CDR3 contains 15 residues. V lost 8 bases, J lost 0 bases, and 15 bases lay in between. The DNA of the CDR3 is TGTGCCAGCGGGGTGACTTTTTCTAGCACAGATACGCAGTATTTT. This encodes CASGVTFSSTDTQYF.

This clone was counted a few times. This chain links TRBV5-5 with TRBJ1-5; 7 bases line up with TRBD1. The CDR3 sequence is 15 residues long. Germline V gene lookup returns CDR1 SGHKS and CDR2 YYEKEE (reference sequence). J lost 3 bases, V lost 7 bases, and 10 bases had no gene match. DNA for the CDR3: TGTGCCAGCCGTCAAAGGGACAGCTACAATCAGCCCCAGCATTTT. Its protein is CASRQRDSYNQPQHF.

The V and J genes are TRBV7-3 and TRBJ1-2; no firm D call. This CDR3 region has 16 residues. V gave up 0 bases and J gave up 0 bases, with 11 bases separating them. Germline lookup yields CDR1 SGHTA and CDR2 FQGTGA. The DNA of the CDR3 is TGTGCCAGCAGCTTAACGGGTGGAGGACCTAACTATGGCTACACCTTC. The encoded protein is CASSLTGGGPNYGYTF.

The chain joins TRBV2 to TRBJ2-7, with 10 bases that match TRBD2. CDR1 and CDR2 (germline): SNHLY, FYNNEI. This CDR3 comprises 14 residues. Losses at the gene ends were 8 bases for V and 5 bases for J; bases not matched to a gene: 9. CDR3 region: CASLGVAGGHEQYF. CDR3 DNA sequence: TGTGCCAGCCTTGGTGTAGCGGGAGGTCACGAGCAGTACTTC.

The chain employs TRBV3-1 (or the pseudogene TRBV3-2) and TRBJ2-7, with 12 bases matching TRBD2. The CDR3 length is 16 residues. With V trimmed by 3 bases and J by 7 bases, 10 bases remained unmatched. CDR1 LGHDT and CDR2 YNNKEL come from the germline V gene (reference sequence). The CDR3 DNA follows: TGTGCCAGCAGCCAGGCCAGACTAGCGGGAGTTGAAGAGCAGTACTTC. Protein sequence: CASSQARLAGVEEQYF.

A word on this clone: The junction and the germline gene differ at one end; a read error may be behind it. The V and J genes are TRBV5-1 and TRBJ2-7, with a tentative D call TRBD2 (5 bases). Germline CDR1 SGHRS, CDR2 YFSETQ. There are 14 residues in the CDR3. DNA of the CDR3: TGCGCCAGCACCTTGGGTAGCGCCTCGGGCGAGCAGTACTTC. As protein: CASTLGSASGEQYF.

The V and J genes are TRBV27 and TRBJ1-6, with D perhaps matching TRBD1 (6 bases). CDR3 length equals 15 residues. Germline CDR1 is MNHEY and CDR2 is SMNVEV (reference sequence). The V end was cut by 3 bases, the J end by 7 bases, with 13 bases between. The CDR3 sequence is CASSLFTGRNSPLHF. The CDR3 coding sequence is TGTGCCAGCAGTTTGTTTACAGGGAGGAATTCACCCCTCCACTTT.

The J gene is TRBJ2-1, the V gene TRBV7-3; no clear D. The CDR3 sequence is 13 residues long. Germline V gene sequence: CDR1 SGHTA, CDR2 FQGTGA. V lost 2 bases to trimming and J lost 5 bases, with 7 bases between them. This CDR3 reads CASSLGKDNEQFF. DNA of the CDR3: TGTGCCAGCAGCTTAGGAAAGGACAATGAGCAGTTCTTC.

CDR3 sequence: CSARKPTEAFF. The CDR3 DNA follows: TGCAGTGCTCGGAAACCTACTGAAGCTTTCTTT. This chain uses TRBV20-1 with TRBJ1-1; D not resolved. This CDR3 spans 11 amino acids. Between the trimmed V and J ends, which lost 5 bases and 5 bases, there was a span of 9 bases. Germline CDR1 is DFQATT and CDR2 is SNEGSKA (reference sequence).